This T cell receptor (beta chain) emerged from a study of T-cell reconstitution after alpha-beta-depleted transplantation in children. Study-level points and caveats: After transplant, high TCRbeta diversity at day 60 in some patients arose from surviving recipient T cells and thymic progenitors. Fresh T-cell production supplied most of the T-cell counts and diversity seen one year after transplant. By about two months after transplant, alpha-beta T cells reportedly arose from several hundred graft clones that had expanded.

For TCRbeta, the library was prepared with unique molecular identifiers. TCRdb called the PCR reads again in MiXCR, with one record for every CDR3 protein. This sample yields hundreds of thousands of distinct CDR3 sequences, of which around 14% are seen a single time; roughly 0.84% belongs to the top ten. To note about this clonotype: No antigen is known for it.

The CDR3 is 14 amino acids. V shed 4 bases, J shed 3 bases, and the junction held 6 bases outside the gene matches. Germline V lookup: CDR1 DFQATT, CDR2 SNEGSKA (reference sequence). The sequence came from a girl between 2 and 10 years old with congenital amegakaryocytic thrombocytopenia, due to receive a stem cell transplant. Sequencing used PBMCs, obtained before TCRalphabeta/CD19-depleted stem cell transplant. The V call is TRBV20-1, the J call TRBJ2-3; 8 bases align to TRBD2. The CDR3 nucleotides are TGCAGTGCTATAGCGGGAATAGGTACAGATACGCAGTATTTT. Translated: CSAIAGIGTDTQYF.